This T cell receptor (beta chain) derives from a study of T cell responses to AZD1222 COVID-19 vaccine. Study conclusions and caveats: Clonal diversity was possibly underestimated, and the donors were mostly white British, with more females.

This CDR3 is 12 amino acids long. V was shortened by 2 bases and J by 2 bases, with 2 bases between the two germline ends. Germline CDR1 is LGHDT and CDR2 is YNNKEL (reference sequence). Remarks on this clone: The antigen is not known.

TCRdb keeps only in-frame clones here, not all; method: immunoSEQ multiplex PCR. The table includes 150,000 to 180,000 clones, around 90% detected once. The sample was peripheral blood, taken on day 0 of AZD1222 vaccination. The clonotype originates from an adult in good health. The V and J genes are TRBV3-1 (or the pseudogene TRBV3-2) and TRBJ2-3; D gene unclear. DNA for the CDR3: TGTGCCAGCAGCCAACACACAGATACGCAGTATTTT. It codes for CASSQHTDTQYF.